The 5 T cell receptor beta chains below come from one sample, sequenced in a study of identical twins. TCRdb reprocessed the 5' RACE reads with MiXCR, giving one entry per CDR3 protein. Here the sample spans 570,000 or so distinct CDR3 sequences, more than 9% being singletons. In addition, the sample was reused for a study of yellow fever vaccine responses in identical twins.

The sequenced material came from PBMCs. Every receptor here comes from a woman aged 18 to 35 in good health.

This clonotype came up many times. In nucleotides, the CDR3 is TGCAGTGCTAGAGAAGACAGCAATCAGCCCCAGCATTTT. Its translation is CSAREDSNQPQHF. J is TRBJ1-5 and V is TRBV20-1; D unclear. This CDR3 is 13 amino acids long. The germline V gene encodes CDR1 DFQATT and CDR2 SNEGSKA (reference sequence). V was cut by 0 bases and J by 1 base, with 4 bases left in between.

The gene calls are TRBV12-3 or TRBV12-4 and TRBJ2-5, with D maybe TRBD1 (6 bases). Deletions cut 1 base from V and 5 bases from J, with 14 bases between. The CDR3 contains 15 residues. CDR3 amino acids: CASSLGGGPGETQYF. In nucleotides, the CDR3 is TGTGCCAGCAGTTTAGGAGGGGGACCCGGTGAGACCCAGTACTTC.

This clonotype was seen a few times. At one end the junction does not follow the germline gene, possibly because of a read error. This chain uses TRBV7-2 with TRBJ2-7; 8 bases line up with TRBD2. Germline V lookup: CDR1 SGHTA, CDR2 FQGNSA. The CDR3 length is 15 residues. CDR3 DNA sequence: TGTGCCAGCAGCCTAGCGGGCGGTGGGGTGAACGAGCAGTACTTC. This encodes CASSLAGGGVNEQYF.

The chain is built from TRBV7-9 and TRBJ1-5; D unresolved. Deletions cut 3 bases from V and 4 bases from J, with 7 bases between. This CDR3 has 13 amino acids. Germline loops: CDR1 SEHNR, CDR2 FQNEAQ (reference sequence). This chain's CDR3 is CASSFEGNQPQHF. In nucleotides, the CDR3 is TGTGCCAGCAGCTTCGAGGGAAATCAGCCCCAGCATTTT. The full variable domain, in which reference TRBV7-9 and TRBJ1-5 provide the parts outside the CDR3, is DTGVSQNPRHKITKRGQNVTFRCDPISEHNRLYWYRQTLGQGPEFLTYFQNEAQLEKSRLLSDRFSAERPKGSFSTLEIQRTEQGDSAMYLCASSFEGNQPQHFGDGTRLSIL.

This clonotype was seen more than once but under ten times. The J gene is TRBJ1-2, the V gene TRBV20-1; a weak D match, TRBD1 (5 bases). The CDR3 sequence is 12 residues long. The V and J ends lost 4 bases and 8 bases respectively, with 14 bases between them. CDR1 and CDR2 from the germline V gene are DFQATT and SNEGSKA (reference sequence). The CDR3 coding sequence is TGCAGTGCTAAACTGGGGCCTTGGGGCTACACCTTC. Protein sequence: CSAKLGPWGYTF.